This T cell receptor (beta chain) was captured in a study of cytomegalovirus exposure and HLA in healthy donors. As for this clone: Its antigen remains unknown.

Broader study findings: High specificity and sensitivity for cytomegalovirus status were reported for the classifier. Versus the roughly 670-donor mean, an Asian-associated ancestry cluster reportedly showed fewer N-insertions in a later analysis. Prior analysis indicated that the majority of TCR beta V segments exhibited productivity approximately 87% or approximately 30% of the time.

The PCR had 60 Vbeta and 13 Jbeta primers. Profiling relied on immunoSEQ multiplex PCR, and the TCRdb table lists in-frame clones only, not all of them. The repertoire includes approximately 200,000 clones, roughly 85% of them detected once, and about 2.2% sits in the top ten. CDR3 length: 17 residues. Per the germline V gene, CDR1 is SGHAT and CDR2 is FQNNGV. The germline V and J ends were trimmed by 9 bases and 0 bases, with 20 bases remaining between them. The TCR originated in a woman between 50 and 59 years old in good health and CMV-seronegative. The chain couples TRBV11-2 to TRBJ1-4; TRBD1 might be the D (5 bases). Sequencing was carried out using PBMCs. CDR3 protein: CARWSVYRHTTNEKLFF. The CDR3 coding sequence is TGTGCCAGGTGGAGTGTGTACAGGCATACAACTAATGAAAAACTGTTTTTT.